The entry below describes one T cell receptor (beta chain). TCRdb re-derived calls from the PCR reads in MiXCR, one entry per CDR3 protein. Of about 16,000 distinct CDR3 sequences in the sample, 40% to 55% are singletons; the top ten hold 41%. The source of the sample is a study of tumor-infiltrating lymphocytes in oesophageal squamous cell carcinoma. CDR3 length: 13 amino acids. Trimming removed 2 bases at V and 6 bases at J, with 8 bases between. Germline loops: CDR1 SGHVS, CDR2 FNYEAQ. The clonotype was recovered from a female donor with esophageal squamous cell carcinoma. V gene TRBV7-6 combines with J gene TRBJ2-1; D unresolved. The sample taken for sequencing was blood. The CDR3 region is CASSLRYLNEQFF. The DNA for the CDR3 is TGTGCCAGCAGCTTACGTTACCTCAATGAGCAGTTCTTC.